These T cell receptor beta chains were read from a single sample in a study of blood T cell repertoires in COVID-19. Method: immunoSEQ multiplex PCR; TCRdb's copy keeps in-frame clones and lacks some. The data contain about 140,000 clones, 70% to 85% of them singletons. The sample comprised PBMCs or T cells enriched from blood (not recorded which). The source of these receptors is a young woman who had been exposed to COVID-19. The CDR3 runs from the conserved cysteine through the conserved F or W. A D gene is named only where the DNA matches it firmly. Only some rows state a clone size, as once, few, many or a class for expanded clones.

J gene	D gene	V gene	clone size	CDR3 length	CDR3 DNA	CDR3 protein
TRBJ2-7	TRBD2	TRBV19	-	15	TGTGCCAGTAGTATACGGACTAGCGGCACCTACGAGCAGTACTTC	CASSIRTSGTYEQYF
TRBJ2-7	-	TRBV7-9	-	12	TGTGCCAGCAGCCCCCGGGACATTGAGCAGTACTTC	CASSPRDIEQYF
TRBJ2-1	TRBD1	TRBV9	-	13	TGTGCCAGCAGCGTGGGACAGAGCAATGAGCAGTTCTTC	CASSVGQSNEQFF
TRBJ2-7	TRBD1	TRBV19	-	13	TGTGCCAGTAGCGGACAGGTTACCTACGAGCAGTACTTC	CASSGQVTYEQYF
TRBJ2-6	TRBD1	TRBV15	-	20	TGTGCCACCAGCAGACCCCCCCTTGACAGGGGGCTTCTGGGGGCCAACGTCCTGACTTTC	CATSRPPLDRGLLGANVLTF
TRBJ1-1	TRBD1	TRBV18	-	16	TGTGCCAGCTCACCAGCGGGACAGGGGGCCGGCACTGAAGCTTTCTTT	CASSPAGQGAGTEAFF
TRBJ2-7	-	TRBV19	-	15	TGTGCCAGTAGTATAGCGGCTAGGAGCTCCTACGAGCAGTACTTC	CASSIAARSSYEQYF
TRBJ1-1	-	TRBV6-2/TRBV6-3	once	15	TGTGCCAGCAGTGACCCGGGGGGACAGAACACTGAAGCTTTCTTT	CASSDPGGQNTEAFF
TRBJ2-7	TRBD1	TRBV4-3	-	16	TGCGCCAGCAGCCAAGCCCTCGGGACAGGGGGCTACGAGCAGTACTTC	CASSQALGTGGYEQYF
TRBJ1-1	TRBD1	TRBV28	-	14	TGTGCCAGCAGTGGCCGCTACAGGGGTTCTAGAGCTTTCTTT	CASSGRYRGSRAFF
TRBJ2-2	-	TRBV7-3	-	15	TGTGCCAGCAGCCAGACAGATGTTAACACCGGGGAGCTGTTTTTT	CASSQTDVNTGELFF
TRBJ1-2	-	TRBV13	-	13	TGTGCCAGCAGCTTAGGGGACAGCTATGGCTACACCTTC	CASSLGDSYGYTF
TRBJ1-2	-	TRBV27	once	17	TGTGCCAGCAGTTTACCCCCGGGGGGCAGACCTAACTATGGCTACACCTTC	CASSLPPGGRPNYGYTF
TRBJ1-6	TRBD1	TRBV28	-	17	TGTGCCAGCAGTCCGAGTCGACAGGGAATCAATAATTCACCCCTCCACTTT	CASSPSRQGINNSPLHF
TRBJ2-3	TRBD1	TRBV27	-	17	TGTGCCAGCAGTTTAAACAAAAGGGGGCCGCCCACAGATACGCAGTATTTT	CASSLNKRGPPTDTQYF
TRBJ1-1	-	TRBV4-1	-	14	TGCGCCAGCAGCCAAGTCAACAGGGCCACTGAAGCTTTCTTT	CASSQVNRATEAFF
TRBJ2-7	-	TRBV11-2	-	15	TGTGCCAGCAGCTCGGTCGGCGGGGACTCCTACGAGCAGTACTTC	CASSSVGGDSYEQYF
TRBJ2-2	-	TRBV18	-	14	TGTGCCAGCTCACCACCGTCTAACACCGGGGAGCTGTTTTTT	CASSPPSNTGELFF
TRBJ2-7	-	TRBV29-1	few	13	TGCAGCGTTGAAGATCAAGGGGATTACGAGCAGTACTTC	CSVEDQGDYEQYF
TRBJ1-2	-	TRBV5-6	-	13	TGTGCCAGCAGCGGCGGAGGGAACTATGGCTACACCTTC	CASSGGGNYGYTF
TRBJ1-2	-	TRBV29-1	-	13	TGCAGCGTTGGGGGAGGGTCGAGCTATGGCTACACCTTC	CSVGGGSSYGYTF
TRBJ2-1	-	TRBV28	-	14	TGTGCCAGCAGTTTATCTTTGGGGGGCAATGAGCAGTTCTTC	CASSLSLGGNEQFF
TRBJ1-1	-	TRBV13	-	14	TGTGCCAGCAGCTTAGGCTTCGGGAGGGTCACGGCTTTCTTT	CASSLGFGRVTAFF
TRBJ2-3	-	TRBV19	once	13	TGTGCCAGTAGCCAGAGAGCGGCAGATACGCAGTATTTT	CASSQRAADTQYF
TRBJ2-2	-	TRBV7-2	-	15	TGTGCCAGCAGCTTAGATTTGAGGAACACCGGGGAGCTGTTTTTT	CASSLDLRNTGELFF
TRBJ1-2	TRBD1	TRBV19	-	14	TGTGCCAGTAGTCCCAGGGACAGGGCCTATGGCTACACCTTC	CASSPRDRAYGYTF
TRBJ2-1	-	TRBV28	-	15	TGTGCCAGCAGTTTAAGCCGGGAGATAGGCAATGAGCAGTTCTTC	CASSLSREIGNEQFF
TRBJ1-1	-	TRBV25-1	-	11	TGTGCCAGCAGTGAAAGCTCTGAAGCTTTCTTT	CASSESSEAFF
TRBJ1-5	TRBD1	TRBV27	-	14	TGTGCCAGCAGCCGGGGACAGGGGGAACAGCCCCAGCATTTT	CASSRGQGEQPQHF
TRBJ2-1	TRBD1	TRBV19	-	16	TGTGCCAGTAGTGAAGGGGGCGATACCCGATTCAATGAGCAGTTCTTC	CASSEGGDTRFNEQFF
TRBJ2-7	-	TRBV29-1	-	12	TGCAGCGTTGAGGTAGCGGACTACGAGCAGTACTTC	CSVEVADYEQYF
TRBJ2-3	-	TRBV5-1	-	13	TGCGCCAGCAGCATCGGGAACCCAACGACGCAGTATTTT	CASSIGNPTTQYF
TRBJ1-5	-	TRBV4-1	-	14	TGCGCCAGCAGCCAAGGTCATAGCAATCAGCCCCAGCATTTT	CASSQGHSNQPQHF
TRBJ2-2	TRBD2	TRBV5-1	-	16	TGCGCCAGCAGACACCCGGCTAGCGGCGGTACCGGGGAGCTGTTTTTT	CASRHPASGGTGELFF